This paragraph reports one TCR beta chain. Its antigen is not known. This specimen comes from a study of shared clonotypes between healthy human individuals. Several immunoSEQ 96-well plates shared each subset's DNA, each plate a replicate. The method was immunoSEQ multiplex PCR; TCRdb's version includes in-frame clones alone and lacks a portion of them. The sample lists about 2.3 million clones, around 90% occurring once. Whole-study results and caveats: Few donors limited the genetic and exposure-history diversity represented. Among the subsets, naive ones generally showed larger estimated richness than memory ones.

This TCR was recovered from a man between 18 and 29 years old in good health. Some clones in this sample may be carry-over from other donors' samples. Sequenced sample: naive CD4+ T cells from PBMCs. The subset is: CD45RA+ positively selected.

The CDR3 DNA reads as TGCGCCAGCAGCCAAGTGAGGGGAGAGCAGTACTTC. Protein: CASSQVRGEQYF. The V and J genes are TRBV4-1 and TRBJ2-7, with D perhaps assigned TRBD1 or TRBD2 (5 bases each). Germline lookup yields CDR1 MGHRA and CDR2 YSYEKL. The V and J ends lost 1 base and 7 bases respectively, with 8 bases between them. This CDR3 is 12 amino acids long.